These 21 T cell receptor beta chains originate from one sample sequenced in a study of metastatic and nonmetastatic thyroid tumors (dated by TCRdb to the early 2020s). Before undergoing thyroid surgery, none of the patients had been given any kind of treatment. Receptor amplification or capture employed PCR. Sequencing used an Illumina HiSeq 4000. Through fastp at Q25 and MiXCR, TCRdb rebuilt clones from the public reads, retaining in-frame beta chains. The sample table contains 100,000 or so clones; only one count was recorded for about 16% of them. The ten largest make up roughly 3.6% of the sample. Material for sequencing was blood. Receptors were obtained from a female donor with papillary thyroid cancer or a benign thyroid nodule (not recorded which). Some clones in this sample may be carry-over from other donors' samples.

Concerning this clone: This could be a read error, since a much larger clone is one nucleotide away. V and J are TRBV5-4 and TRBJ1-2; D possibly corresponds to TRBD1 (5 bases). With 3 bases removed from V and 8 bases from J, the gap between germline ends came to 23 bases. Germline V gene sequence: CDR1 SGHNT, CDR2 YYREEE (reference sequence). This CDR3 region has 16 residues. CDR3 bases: TGTGCCAGCAGCTCCCCCCCCGGGGGGATAATCAGCGGCTACACCTTC. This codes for CASSSPPGGIISGYTF. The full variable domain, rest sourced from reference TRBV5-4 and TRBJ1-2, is ETGVTQSPTHLIKTRGQQVTLRCSSQSGHNTVSWYQQALGQGPQFIFQYYREEENGRGNFPPRFSGLQFPNYSSELNVNALELDDSALYLCASSSPPGGIISGYTFGSGTRLTVV.

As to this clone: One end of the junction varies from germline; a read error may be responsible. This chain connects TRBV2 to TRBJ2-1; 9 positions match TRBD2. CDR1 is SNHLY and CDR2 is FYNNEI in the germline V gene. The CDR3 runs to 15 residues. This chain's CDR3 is CASRETSGTPREQSF. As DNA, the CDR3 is TGTGCCAGCAGGGAGACTAGCGGTACTCCTCGCGAGCAGTCCTTC. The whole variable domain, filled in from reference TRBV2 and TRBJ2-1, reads EPEVTQTPSHQVTQMGQEVILRCVPISNHLYFYWYRQILGQKVEFLVSFYNNEISEKSEIFDDQFSVERPDGSNFTLKIRSTKLEDSAMYFCASRETSGTPREQSFGPGTRLTVL.

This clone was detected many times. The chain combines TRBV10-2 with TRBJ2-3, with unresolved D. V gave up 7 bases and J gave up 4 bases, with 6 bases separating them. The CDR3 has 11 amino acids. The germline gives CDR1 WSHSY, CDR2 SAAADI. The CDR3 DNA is TGCGCCAGCAAACATTCAGATACGCAGTATTTT. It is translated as CASKHSDTQYF.

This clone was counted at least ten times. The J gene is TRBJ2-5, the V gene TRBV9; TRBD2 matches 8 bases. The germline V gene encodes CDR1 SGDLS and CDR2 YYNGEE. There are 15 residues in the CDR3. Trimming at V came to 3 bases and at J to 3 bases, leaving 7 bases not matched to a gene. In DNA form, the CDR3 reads TGTGCCAGCAGCGGAAGTGGTAGCGGGGAAGAGACCCAGTACTTC. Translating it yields CASSGSGSGEETQYF.

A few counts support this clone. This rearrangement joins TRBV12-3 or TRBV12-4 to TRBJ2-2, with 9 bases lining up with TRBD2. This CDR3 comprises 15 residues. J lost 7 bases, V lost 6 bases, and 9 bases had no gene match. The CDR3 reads CASRGASGIVGELFF. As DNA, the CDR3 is TGTGCCAGCAGGGGGGCTAGCGGGATCGTCGGGGAGCTGTTTTTT.

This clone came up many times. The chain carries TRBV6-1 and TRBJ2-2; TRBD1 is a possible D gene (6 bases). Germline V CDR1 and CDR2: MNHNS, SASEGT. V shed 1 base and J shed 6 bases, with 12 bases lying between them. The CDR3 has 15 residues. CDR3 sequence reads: CASSEGTAYAGELFF. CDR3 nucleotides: TGTGCCAGCAGTGAAGGGACAGCCTACGCCGGGGAGCTGTTTTTT.

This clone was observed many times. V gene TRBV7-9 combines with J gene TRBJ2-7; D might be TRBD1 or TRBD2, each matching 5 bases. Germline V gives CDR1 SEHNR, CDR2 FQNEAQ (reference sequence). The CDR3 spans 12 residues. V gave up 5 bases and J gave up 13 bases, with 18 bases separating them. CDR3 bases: TGTGCCAGCAGCCCGTTCGGGACCTTCCCCTACTTC. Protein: CASSPFGTFPYF.

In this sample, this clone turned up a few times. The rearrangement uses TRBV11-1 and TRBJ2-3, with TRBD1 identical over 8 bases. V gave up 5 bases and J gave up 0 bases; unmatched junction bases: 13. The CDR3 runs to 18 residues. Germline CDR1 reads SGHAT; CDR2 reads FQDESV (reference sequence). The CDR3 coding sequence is TGTGCCAGCAGCCCACCGCGGACAGGGCCCGCTAGCACAGATACGCAGTATTTT. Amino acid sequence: CASSPPRTGPASTDTQYF.

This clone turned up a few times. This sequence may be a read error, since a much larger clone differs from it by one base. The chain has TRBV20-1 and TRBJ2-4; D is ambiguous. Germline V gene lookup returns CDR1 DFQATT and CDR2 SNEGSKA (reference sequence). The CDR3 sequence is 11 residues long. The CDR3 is CSAKTRNVQYF. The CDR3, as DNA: TGCAGTGCTAAGACCAGAAACGTTCAGTACTTC.

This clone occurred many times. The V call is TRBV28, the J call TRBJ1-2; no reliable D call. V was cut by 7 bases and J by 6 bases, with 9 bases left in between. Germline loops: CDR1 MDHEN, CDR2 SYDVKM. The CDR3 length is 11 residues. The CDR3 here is CASTQNDGYTF. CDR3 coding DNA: TGTGCCAGCACCCAAAATGATGGCTACACCTTC.

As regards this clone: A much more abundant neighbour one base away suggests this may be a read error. The CDR3 loop is CASSEGTAFVLSNTWELFF. In DNA form, the CDR3 reads TGTGCCAGCAGTGAAGGGACGGCCTTTGTCCTTTCGAACACCTGGGAGCTGTTTTTT. This chain joins TRBV2 and TRBJ2-2; D unclear. The CDR3 loop spans 19 amino acids. The germline gives CDR1 SNHLY, CDR2 FYNNEI. Full variable domain (rest looked up from reference TRBV2 and TRBJ2-2): EPEVTQTPSHQVTQMGQEVILRCVPISNHLYFYWYRQILGQKVEFLVSFYNNEISEKSEIFDDQFSVERPDGSNFTLKIRSTKLEDSAMYFCASSEGTAFVLSNTWELFFGEGSRLTVL.

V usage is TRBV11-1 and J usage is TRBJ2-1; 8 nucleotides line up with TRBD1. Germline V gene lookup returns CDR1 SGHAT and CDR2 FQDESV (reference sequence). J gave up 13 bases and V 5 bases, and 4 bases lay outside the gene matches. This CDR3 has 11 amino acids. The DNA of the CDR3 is TGTGCCAGCAGCGCACAGGGGGAACAGTTCTTC. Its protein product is CASSAQGEQFF.

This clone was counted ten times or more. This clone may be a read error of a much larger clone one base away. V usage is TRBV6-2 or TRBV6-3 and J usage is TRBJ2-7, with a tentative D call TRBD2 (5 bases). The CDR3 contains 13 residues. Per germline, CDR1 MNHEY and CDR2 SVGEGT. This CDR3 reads CASTLRGDYGQYF. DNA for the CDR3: TGTGCCAGCACCCTCCGGGGTGACTACGGGCAGTACTTC.

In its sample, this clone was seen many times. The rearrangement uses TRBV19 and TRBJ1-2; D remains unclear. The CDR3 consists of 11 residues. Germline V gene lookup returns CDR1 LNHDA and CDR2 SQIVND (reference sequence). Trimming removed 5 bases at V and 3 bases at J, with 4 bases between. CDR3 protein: CASSFYYGYTF. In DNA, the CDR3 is TGTGCCAGTAGTTTCTACTATGGCTACACCTTC. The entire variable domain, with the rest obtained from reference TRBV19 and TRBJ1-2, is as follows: DGGITQSPKYLFRKEGQNVTLSCEQNLNHDAMYWYRQDPGQGLRLIYYSQIVNDFQKGDIAEGYSVSREKKESFPLTVTSAQKNPTAFYLCASSFYYGYTFGSGTRLTVV.

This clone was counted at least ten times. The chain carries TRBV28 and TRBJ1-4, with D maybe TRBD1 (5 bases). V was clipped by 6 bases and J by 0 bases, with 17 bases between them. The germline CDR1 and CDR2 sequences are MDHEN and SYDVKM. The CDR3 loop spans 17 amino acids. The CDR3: CASRPEGQGATNEKLFF. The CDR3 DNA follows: TGTGCCAGCAGACCGGAGGGCCAGGGAGCAACTAATGAAAAACTGTTTTTT.

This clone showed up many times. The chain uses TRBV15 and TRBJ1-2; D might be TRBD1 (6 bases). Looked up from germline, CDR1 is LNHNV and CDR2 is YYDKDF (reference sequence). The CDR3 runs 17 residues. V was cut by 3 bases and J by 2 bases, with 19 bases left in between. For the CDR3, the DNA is TGTGCCACCAGCAGTGCCTACCGACAGGCACGAAACTATGGCTACACCTTC. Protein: CATSSAYRQARNYGYTF.

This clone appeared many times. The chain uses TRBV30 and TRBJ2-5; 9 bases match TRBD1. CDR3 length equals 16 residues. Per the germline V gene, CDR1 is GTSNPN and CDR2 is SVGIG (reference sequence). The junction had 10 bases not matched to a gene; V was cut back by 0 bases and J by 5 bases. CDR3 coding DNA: TGTGCCTGGAGTGTGGGACACAGGGGGCCGGGGGAGACCCAGTACTTC. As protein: CAWSVGHRGPGETQYF.

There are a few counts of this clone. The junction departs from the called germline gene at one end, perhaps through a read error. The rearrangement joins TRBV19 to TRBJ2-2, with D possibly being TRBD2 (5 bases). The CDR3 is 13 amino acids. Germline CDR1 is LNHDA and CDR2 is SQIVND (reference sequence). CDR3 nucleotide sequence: TGTGCCAGTAACTCGGCAGACACCGGGGAGATGGTTTTT. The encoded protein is CASNSADTGEMVF.

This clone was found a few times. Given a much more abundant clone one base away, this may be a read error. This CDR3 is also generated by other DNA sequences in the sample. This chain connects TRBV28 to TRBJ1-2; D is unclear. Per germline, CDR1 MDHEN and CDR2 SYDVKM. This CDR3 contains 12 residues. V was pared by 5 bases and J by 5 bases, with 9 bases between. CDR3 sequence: CASSQPPYGYTF. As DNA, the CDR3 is TGTGCCAGCAGTCAACCTCCATATGGCTACACCTTC.

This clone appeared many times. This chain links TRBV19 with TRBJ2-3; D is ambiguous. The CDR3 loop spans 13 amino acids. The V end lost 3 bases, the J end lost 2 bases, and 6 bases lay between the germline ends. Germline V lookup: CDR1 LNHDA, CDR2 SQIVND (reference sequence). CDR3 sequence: CASSIPSTDTQYF. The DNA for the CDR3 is TGTGCCAGTAGTATTCCGTCCACAGATACGCAGTATTTT.

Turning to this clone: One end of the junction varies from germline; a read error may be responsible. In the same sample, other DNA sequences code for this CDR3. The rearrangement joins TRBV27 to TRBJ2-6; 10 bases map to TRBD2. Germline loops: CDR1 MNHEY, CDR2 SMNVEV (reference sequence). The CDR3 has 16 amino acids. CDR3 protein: CASSSSGGSGANVLTF. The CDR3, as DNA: TGTGCCAGTAGTTCTAGCGGGGGCTCTGGGGCCAACGTACTGACTTTC. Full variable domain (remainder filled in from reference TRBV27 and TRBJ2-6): EAQVTQNPRYLITVTGKKLTVTCSQNMNHEYMSWYRQDPGLGLRQIYYSMNVEVTDKGDVPEGYKVSRKEKRNFPLILESPSPNQTSLYFCASSSSGGSGANVLTFGAGSRLTVL.